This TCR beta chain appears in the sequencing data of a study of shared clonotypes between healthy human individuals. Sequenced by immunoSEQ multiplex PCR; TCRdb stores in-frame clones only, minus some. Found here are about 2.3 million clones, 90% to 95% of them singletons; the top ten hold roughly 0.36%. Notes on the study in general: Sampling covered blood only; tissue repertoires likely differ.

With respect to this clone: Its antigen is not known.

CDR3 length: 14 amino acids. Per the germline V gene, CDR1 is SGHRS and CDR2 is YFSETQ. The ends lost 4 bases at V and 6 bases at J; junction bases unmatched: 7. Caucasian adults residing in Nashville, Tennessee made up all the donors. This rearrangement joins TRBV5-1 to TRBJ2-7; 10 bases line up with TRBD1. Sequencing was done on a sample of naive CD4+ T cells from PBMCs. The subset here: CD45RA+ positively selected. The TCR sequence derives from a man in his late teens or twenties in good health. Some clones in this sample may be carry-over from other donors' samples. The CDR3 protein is CASSPDRGRGEQYF. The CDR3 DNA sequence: TGCGCCAGCAGCCCCGACAGGGGGCGAGGCGAGCAGTACTTC.